Below are 28 T cell receptor beta chains sequenced from a single sample in a study of blood T cell repertoires in COVID-19. Profiling relied on immunoSEQ multiplex PCR, and the TCRdb table lists in-frame clones only, not all of them. Among approximately 310,000 clones listed, approximately 81% were seen once. The sequencing input was PBMCs or T cells enriched from blood (not recorded which). Source of these receptors: a young woman who had been exposed to COVID-19.

The chain has TRBV19 and TRBJ1-1; 7 positions agree with TRBD1. There are 14 residues in the CDR3. V lost 4 bases to trimming and J lost 0 bases; unmatched junction nucleotides: 2. Per the germline V gene, CDR1 is LNHDA and CDR2 is SQIVND (reference sequence). DNA for the CDR3: TGTGCCAGTAGTAGAGGACAGGTGAACACTGAAGCTTTCTTT. Translation: CASSRGQVNTEAFF.

A few counts support this clone. Other DNA sequences in this specimen translate into the identical CDR3. J is TRBJ1-5 and V is TRBV11-2, with D perhaps TRBD1 (6 bases). The CDR3 loop spans 13 amino acids. Looked up from germline, CDR1 is SGHAT and CDR2 is FQNNGV. The V end was cut by 0 bases, the J end by 6 bases, with 6 bases between. The CDR3 coding sequence is TGTGCCAGCAGCTTAGACAGGGGTCAGCCCCAGCATTTT. Translation gives CASSLDRGQPQHF.

The V and J genes are TRBV25-1 and TRBJ1-1; D gene uncertain. This CDR3 comprises 14 residues. Trimming removed 1 base at V and 0 bases at J, with 6 bases between. Per the germline V gene, CDR1 is MGHDK and CDR2 is SYGVNS. CDR3 DNA sequence: TGTGCCAGCAGTGAATCCGGGATGAACACTGAAGCTTTCTTT. Translation: CASSESGMNTEAFF.

This clone was recorded a few times. The rearrangement joins TRBV7-6 to TRBJ2-7; tentative D call: TRBD2 (5 bases). V shed 1 base and J shed 7 bases, with 14 bases lying between them. The CDR3 loop spans 14 amino acids. Germline CDR1 reads SGHVS; CDR2 reads FNYEAQ. CDR3 nucleotide sequence: TGTGCCAGCAGCTTAGATTGGCGGCCGGGAGAGCAGTACTTC. Its translation is CASSLDWRPGEQYF.

With respect to this clone: Other DNA sequences of this sample code for an identical CDR3. This sequence joins TRBV28 and TRBJ1-1; 8 nucleotides agree with TRBD1. CDR3 length: 13 residues. The V and J ends lost 5 bases and 3 bases, in that order; junction bases with no gene match: 2. Germline V gene sequence: CDR1 MDHEN, CDR2 SYDVKM. Here the CDR3 reads CASSPGGYTEAFF. DNA of the CDR3: TGTGCCAGCAGTCCAGGGGGCTACACTGAAGCTTTCTTT. Full variable domain (rest looked up from reference TRBV28 and TRBJ1-1): DVKVTQSSRYLVKRTGEKVFLECVQDMDHENMFWYRQDPGLGLRLIYFSYDVKMKEKGDIPEGYSVSREKKERFSLILESASTNQTSMYLCASSPGGYTEAFFGQGTRLTVV.

The J gene is TRBJ2-7, the V gene TRBV5-6; TRBD1 is a possible D gene (5 bases). This CDR3 region has 14 residues. Trimming left V 0 bases short and J 3 bases short, with 10 bases between. Germline V gene sequence: CDR1 SGHDT, CDR2 YYEEEE. In DNA, the CDR3 is TGTGCCAGCAGCTTGGCAGGGCTTTTCTACGAGCAGTACTTC. Its protein product is CASSLAGLFYEQYF. Based on the CDR3 plus reference TRBV5-6 and TRBJ2-7, the full variable domain is DAGVTQSPTHLIKTRGQQVTLRCSPKSGHDTVSWYQQALGQGPQFIFQYYEEEERQRGNFPDRFSGHQFPNYSSELNVNALLLGDSALYLCASSLAGLFYEQYFGPGTRLTVT.

This clone appeared a few times. The V call is TRBV24-1, the J call TRBJ2-1; TRBD2 agrees at 8 bases. Germline V gene lookup returns CDR1 KGHDR and CDR2 SFDVKD. J gave up 3 bases and V 9 bases, and 3 bases lay outside the gene matches. This CDR3 comprises 13 residues. CDR3 amino acids: CATGLAGYNEQFF. The CDR3, as DNA: TGTGCCACCGGTCTAGCGGGCTACAATGAGCAGTTCTTC.

V is TRBV3-1 (or the pseudogene TRBV3-2) and J is TRBJ2-7; 7 nucleotides align to TRBD2. CDR1 is LGHDT and CDR2 is YNNKEL in the germline V gene (reference sequence). CDR3 length: 14 residues. With V trimmed by 1 base and J by 4 bases, 4 bases remained unmatched. CDR3 sequence reads: CASSQGGSGYEQYF. CDR3 coding DNA: TGTGCCAGCAGCCAAGGCGGGAGCGGTTACGAGCAGTACTTC.

The V and J genes are TRBV5-1 and TRBJ2-1; 12 nucleotides match TRBD2. Germline V lookup: CDR1 SGHRS, CDR2 YFSETQ. This CDR3 has 19 residues. V lost 4 bases, J lost 4 bases, and 15 bases stayed unmatched. CDR3 in amino acids: CASSQSRALTSGSYNEQFF. The CDR3 DNA reads as TGCGCCAGCAGCCAATCTCGAGCATTGACTAGCGGGAGTTACAATGAGCAGTTCTTC.

This clone was recorded a few times. This sample includes further DNA sequences coding for the same CDR3. The chain is built from TRBV5-1 and TRBJ1-1; weak D call: TRBD1 (5 bases). The V end lost 2 bases, the J end lost 3 bases, and 11 bases lay between the germline ends. CDR3 length: 14 residues. Germline values: CDR1 SGHRS, CDR2 YFSETQ. In DNA form, the CDR3 reads TGCGCCAGCAGCTTCAGCGGGGGTGACACTGAAGCTTTCTTT. As protein: CASSFSGGDTEAFF.

This clone was picked up one time. The V and J genes are TRBV5-5 and TRBJ2-7; 7 nucleotides agree with TRBD1. J was trimmed by 4 bases and V by 0 bases; bases with no gene match: 7. CDR3 length equals 15 residues. Germline assignment: CDR1 SGHKS and CDR2 YYEKEE (reference sequence). CDR3 DNA sequence: TGTGCCAGCAGCTTGGCCAGGGGGATGGGGTACGAGCAGTACTTC. Translating it yields CASSLARGMGYEQYF.

J is TRBJ1-5 and V is TRBV5-1; D not resolved. The germline CDR1 and CDR2 sequences are SGHRS and YFSETQ. Trimming stripped 1 base from V and 4 bases from J, with 15 bases between. This CDR3 has 16 residues. The CDR3 spells CASSLKGPGGNQPQHF. CDR3 nucleotide sequence: TGCGCCAGCAGCTTGAAGGGTCCCGGAGGGAATCAGCCCCAGCATTTT.

The chain carries TRBV29-1 and TRBJ2-7; 7 nucleotides align to TRBD1. Germline assignment: CDR1 SQVTM and CDR2 ANQGSEA. V trimming: 7 bases; J trimming: 1 base; junction bases outside the gene matches: 4. The CDR3 has 12 amino acids. CDR3 coding DNA: TGCAGCGGTGGGGGACAGTCCTACGAGCAGTACTTC. Protein: CSGGGQSYEQYF.

The chain recombines TRBV24-1 with TRBJ1-2, with D tentatively TRBD1 (6 bases). The CDR3 runs 13 residues. Trimming removed 1 base at V and 8 bases at J, with 10 bases between. Germline V gene sequence: CDR1 KGHDR, CDR2 SFDVKD. CDR3 in DNA: TGTGCCACCAGTGATTTAACAGGGCGAGGCTACACCTTC. Its translation: CATSDLTGRGYTF.

V is TRBV5-1 and J is TRBJ2-2; TRBD1 matches 7 bases. With V trimmed by 4 bases and J by 3 bases, 6 bases remained unmatched. The CDR3 spans 15 residues. Germline CDR1 and CDR2: SGHRS and YFSETQ. CDR3 DNA sequence: TGCGCCAGCAGCGTAAAGGGACAGCACACCGGGGAGCTGTTTTTT. Encoded protein: CASSVKGQHTGELFF.

This chain uses TRBV7-2 with TRBJ2-3, with TRBD1 matching over 9 bases. Germline CDR1 reads SGHTA; CDR2 reads FQGNSA. The CDR3 length is 15 residues. The J segment lost 3 bases and the V segment lost 3 bases, leaving 4 bases of the junction unmatched. CDR3 residues: CASSLGQGGTDTQYF. The CDR3, as DNA: TGTGCCAGCAGCTTGGGACAGGGAGGGACAGATACGCAGTATTTT.

The genes are TRBV9 and TRBJ1-2; D remains ambiguous. Germline V lookup: CDR1 SGDLS, CDR2 YYNGEE. V was pared by 0 bases and J by 4 bases, with 22 bases between. The CDR3 length is 18 residues. The CDR3 sequence: CASSVDSRLKRGLYGYTF. Written as DNA, the CDR3 is TGTGCCAGCAGCGTAGACTCACGGCTAAAACGCGGCCTCTATGGCTACACCTTC.

Only one count was recorded for this clone. The gene calls are TRBV11-2 and TRBJ2-3; maybe TRBD1 (6 bases). The CDR3 is 13 residues long. Germline-derived CDR1 and CDR2 are SGHAT and FQNNGV. Trimming removed 8 bases at V and 4 bases at J, with 13 bases between. CDR3 nucleotides: TGTGCCAGCTGGGGGCGAAACTCAGATACGCAGTATTTT. Its protein product is CASWGRNSDTQYF.

The chain is built from TRBV4-3 and TRBJ1-1; weak D call: TRBD1 (5 bases). Per germline, CDR1 LGHNA and CDR2 YSLEER. The CDR3 sequence is 14 residues long. Trimming shortened V by 0 bases and J by 5 bases, and 10 bases separated the two germline ends. DNA for the CDR3: TGCGCCAGCAGCCAAGATATTCAGGGTACTGAAGCTTTCTTT. Its translation: CASSQDIQGTEAFF.

The V gene is TRBV12-5, the J gene TRBJ2-1; TRBD1 matches at 12 bases. CDR1 and CDR2 from the germline V gene are LGHNT and FRNRAP. The CDR3 spans 16 residues. The V and J ends lost 5 bases and 8 bases, in that order; junction bases with no gene match: 10. CDR3 residues: CASGPVTGTGGHEQFF. In DNA form, the CDR3 reads TGTGCTAGTGGTCCAGTAACCGGGACAGGGGGCCATGAGCAGTTCTTC.

This sequence joins TRBV2 and TRBJ2-7, with D maybe TRBD2 (6 bases). The germline V and J ends were trimmed by 6 bases and 1 base, with 13 bases remaining between them. This CDR3 contains 14 residues. Germline-derived CDR1 and CDR2 are SNHLY and FYNNEI. The CDR3 region has the DNA TGTGCCAGCAGCCGGACTACCCTATCCTACGAGCAGTACTTC. This gives the protein CASSRTTLSYEQYF.

This clone has only a few counts. J is TRBJ1-1 and V is TRBV2, with 7 bases that match TRBD1. The CDR3 has 13 residues. Germline CDR1 is SNHLY and CDR2 is FYNNEI. Unmatched junction bases numbered 2, after V lost 2 bases and J lost 5 bases. The DNA of the CDR3 is TGTGCCAGCAGTGAAAGGGGACAGACTGAAGCTTTCTTT. This gives the protein CASSERGQTEAFF. The variable domain in full, completed from reference TRBV2 and TRBJ1-1, reads EPEVTQTPSHQVTQMGQEVILRCVPISNHLYFYWYRQILGQKVEFLVSFYNNEISEKSEIFDDQFSVERPDGSNFTLKIRSTKLEDSAMYFCASSERGQTEAFFGQGTRLTVV.

The V gene is TRBV7-9, the J gene TRBJ2-7; D unclear. This CDR3 has 14 amino acids. The germline V and J ends were trimmed by 5 bases and 1 base, with 12 bases remaining between them. Germline CDR1 SEHNR, CDR2 FQNEAQ (reference sequence). The CDR3, as DNA: TGTGCCAGCAGCCCCTCACCAGGTTCCTACGAGCAGTACTTC. This gives the protein CASSPSPGSYEQYF. Supplemented by reference TRBV7-9 and TRBJ2-7, the full variable domain reads DTGVSQNPRHKITKRGQNVTFRCDPISEHNRLYWYRQTLGQGPEFLTYFQNEAQLEKSRLLSDRFSAERPKGSFSTLEIQRTEQGDSAMYLCASSPSPGSYEQYFGPGTRLTVT.

This chain connects TRBV2 to TRBJ1-1; D gene uncertain. The CDR3 has 14 residues. Trimming removed 4 bases from V and 0 bases from J, with 9 bases in between. The germline CDR1 and CDR2 sequences are SNHLY and FYNNEI. The CDR3 loop reads CASSVSAMNTEAFF. The CDR3 nucleotides are TGTGCCAGCAGTGTTAGCGCCATGAACACTGAAGCTTTCTTT. The entire variable domain, with the rest obtained from reference TRBV2 and TRBJ1-1, is as follows: EPEVTQTPSHQVTQMGQEVILRCVPISNHLYFYWYRQILGQKVEFLVSFYNNEISEKSEIFDDQFSVERPDGSNFTLKIRSTKLEDSAMYFCASSVSAMNTEAFFGQGTRLTVV.

V is TRBV19 and J is TRBJ1-1; possible D gene TRBD1, 6 bases. There are 15 residues in the CDR3. The germline V and J ends were trimmed by 4 bases and 0 bases, with 12 bases remaining between them. Germline V gene data show CDR1 as LNHDA and CDR2 as SQIVND (reference sequence). The CDR3 protein is CASSNTGRVNTEAFF. As DNA, the CDR3 is TGTGCCAGTAGTAATACAGGGAGGGTGAACACTGAAGCTTTCTTT.

V and J are TRBV5-1 and TRBJ1-3; 9 bases align to TRBD1. Germline V gene sequence: CDR1 SGHRS, CDR2 YFSETQ. This CDR3 has 14 amino acids. The trim removed 5 bases at V and 4 bases at J, leaving 4 bases unmatched. CDR3 loop: CASRRDRDGNTIYF. CDR3 DNA: TGCGCCAGCAGGCGGGACAGGGACGGAAACACCATATATTTT. The variable domain in full, with the rest retrieved from reference TRBV5-1 and TRBJ1-3, is KAGVTQTPRYLIKTRGQQVTLSCSPISGHRSVSWYQQTPGQGLQFLFEYFSETQRNKGNFPGRFSGRQFSNSRSEMNVSTLELGDSALYLCASRRDRDGNTIYFGEGSWLTVV.

The rearrangement links TRBV28 to TRBJ1-1, with 8 bases fitting TRBD1. CDR3 size: 15 residues. V trimming: 5 bases; J trimming: 3 bases; junction bases outside the gene matches: 8. CDR1 MDHEN and CDR2 SYDVKM come from the germline V gene. The CDR3 nucleotides are TGTGCCAGCAGTGGGACAGGTCGAGGGTACACTGAAGCTTTCTTT. This translates into CASSGTGRGYTEAFF.

The J gene is TRBJ1-2, the V gene TRBV12-3 or TRBV12-4, with D perhaps matching TRBD1 (5 bases). The CDR3 loop spans 13 amino acids. The V and J ends lost 2 bases and 7 bases respectively, with 11 bases between them. CDR3 loop: CASSLTGGTGYTF. The DNA for the CDR3 is TGTGCCAGCAGTTTAACGGGGGGAACTGGCTACACCTTC.